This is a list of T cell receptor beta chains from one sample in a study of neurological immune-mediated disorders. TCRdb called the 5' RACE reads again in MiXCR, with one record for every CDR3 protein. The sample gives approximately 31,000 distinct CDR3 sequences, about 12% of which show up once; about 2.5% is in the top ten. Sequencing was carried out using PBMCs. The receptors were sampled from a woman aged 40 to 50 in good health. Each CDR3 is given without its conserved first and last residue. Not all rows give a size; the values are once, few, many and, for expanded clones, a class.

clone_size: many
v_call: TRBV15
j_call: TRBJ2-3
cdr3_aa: ATSRVSRGASADTQY

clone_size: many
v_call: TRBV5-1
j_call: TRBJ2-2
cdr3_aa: ASRGPGTANTGELF

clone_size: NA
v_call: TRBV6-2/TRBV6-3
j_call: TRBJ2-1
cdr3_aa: ASSYIAGLDSSYNEQF

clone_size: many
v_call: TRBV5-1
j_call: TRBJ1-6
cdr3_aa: ASSPDSSNSPLH

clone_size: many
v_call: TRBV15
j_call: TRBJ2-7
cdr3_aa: ATSRPGLVYEQY

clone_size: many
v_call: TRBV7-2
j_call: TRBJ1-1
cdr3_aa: ASSLKFERNTEAF

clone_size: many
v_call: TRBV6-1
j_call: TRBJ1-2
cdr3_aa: ASSEQLTGPYGYT

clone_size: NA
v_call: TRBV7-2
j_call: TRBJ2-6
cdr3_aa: AGSLTGGQANVLT

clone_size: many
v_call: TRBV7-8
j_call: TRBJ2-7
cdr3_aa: ASSPRWALYEQY

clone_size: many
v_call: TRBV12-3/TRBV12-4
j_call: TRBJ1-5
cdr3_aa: ASSGSHSNQPQH

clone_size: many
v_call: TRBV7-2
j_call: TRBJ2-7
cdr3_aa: ASSSTEYEQY

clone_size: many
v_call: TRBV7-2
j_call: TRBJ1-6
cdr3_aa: ASSLEQRGSSYNSPLH

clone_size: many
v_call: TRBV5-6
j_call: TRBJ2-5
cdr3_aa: ASSRYTGGSEETQY

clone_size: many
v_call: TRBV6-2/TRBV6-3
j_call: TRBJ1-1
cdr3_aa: ASREGRIKPRSF